One sample yielded the 26 T cell receptor beta chains listed below, sequenced in a study of identical twins. TCRdb reanalysed the 5' RACE reads using MiXCR and keeps one entry per CDR3 protein. The repertoire has about 530,000 distinct CDR3 sequences, 13% to 15% of them found once; the top ten carry about 0.47%. These records were also assigned to another study, of yellow fever vaccine responses in identical twins.

The source material was CD4+ T cells sorted from blood. The receptors originated from a woman younger than 30 in good health.

This clonotype was counted a few times. V gene TRBV18 combines with J gene TRBJ2-7; a possible D gene is TRBD1 (6 bases). The CDR3 runs to 13 residues. V dropped 3 bases and J dropped 3 bases, with 9 bases sitting between them. The germline gives CDR1 KGHSH, CDR2 LQKENI. CDR3 loop: CASSPGQIYEQYF. CDR3 nucleotides: TGTGCCAGCTCACCTGGACAGATCTACGAGCAGTACTTC.

This clonotype was observed a few times. This chain joins TRBV12-3 or TRBV12-4 and TRBJ2-3, with 8 positions matching TRBD1. There are 17 residues in the CDR3. V dropped 2 bases and J dropped 4; count of bases not matched to a gene: 11. The CDR3 sequence: CASSLHPGQGAADTQYF. CDR3 bases: TGTGCCAGCAGTTTACATCCCGGGCAGGGGGCCGCAGATACGCAGTATTTT.

This clonotype came up a few times. The V and J genes are TRBV20-1 and TRBJ1-1; 7 bases are shared with TRBD1. Germline-derived CDR1 and CDR2 are DFQATT and SNEGSKA (reference sequence). The CDR3 is made up of 14 amino acids. Trimming took 0 bases from V and 5 from J; bases not matched to a gene: 6. The CDR3: CSARDVGRGTEAFF. The CDR3 region has the DNA TGCAGTGCTAGAGATGTGGGCAGGGGGACTGAAGCTTTCTTT.

In its sample, this clonotype was seen a few times. V and J are TRBV12-3 or TRBV12-4 and TRBJ1-1; D is unclear. Trimming left V 8 bases short and J 5 bases short, with 15 bases between. There are 13 residues in the CDR3. The CDR3 DNA reads TGTGCCAGCCCAACGGGTATCGGGACTGAAGCTTTCTTT. Protein: CASPTGIGTEAFF.

The rearrangement joins TRBV7-9 to TRBJ1-2; D remains unclear. Deletions cut 5 bases from V and 8 bases from J, with 15 bases between. The CDR3 has 13 residues. Looked up from germline, CDR1 is SEHNR and CDR2 is FQNEAQ (reference sequence). The CDR3 DNA reads as TGTGCCAGCAGCCCTACGGGCCGCTGGGGCTACACCTTC. This codes for CASSPTGRWGYTF.

A single count supports this clonotype. J is TRBJ2-5 and V is TRBV28; 7 bases line up with TRBD1. J was trimmed by 2 bases and V by 5 bases; bases with no gene match: 8. The germline gives CDR1 MDHEN, CDR2 SYDVKM. The CDR3 spans 15 residues. DNA of the CDR3: TGTGCCAGCAGTGACTGGGACAGAGGACAAGAGACCCAGTACTTC. Amino acids: CASSDWDRGQETQYF.

This chain connects TRBV28 to TRBJ2-2; the D gene is possibly TRBD2 (6 bases). Germline V gene data show CDR1 as MDHEN and CDR2 as SYDVKM. V was trimmed by 6 bases and J by 5 bases, leaving 16 bases between them. CDR3 length: 15 amino acids. CDR3 DNA: TGTGCCAGCAGCCGATTCCGGGGGAATACCGGGGAGCTGTTTTTT. Translation: CASSRFRGNTGELFF.

This clonotype has a handful of counts. The chain has TRBV5-1 and TRBJ2-2; 7 bases fit TRBD1. This CDR3 spans 17 amino acids. The V gene's germline CDR1 is SGHRS and CDR2 YFSETQ. V was pared by 4 bases and J by 7 bases, with 16 bases of the junction left unmatched. As DNA, the CDR3 is TGCGCCAGCAGCCCGTCTGCCCTGACAGGGCCAAACGGGGAGCTGTTTTTT. Translating gives CASSPSALTGPNGELFF.

This clonotype was detected many times. The rearrangement uses TRBV11-1 and TRBJ1-1; 8 bases fit TRBD1. The V and J ends lost 5 bases and 6 bases, in that order; junction bases with no gene match: 8. CDR1 is SGHAT and CDR2 is FQDESV in the germline V gene (reference sequence). The CDR3 extends over 14 amino acids. The DNA for the CDR3 is TGTGCCAGCAGCGGCCAGGGGGCGAGGGCTGAAGCTTTCTTT. It codes for CASSGQGARAEAFF. Full variable domain (rest looked up from reference TRBV11-1 and TRBJ1-1): EAEVAQSPRYKITEKSQAVAFWCDPISGHATLYWYRQILGQGPELLVQFQDESVVDDSQLPKDRFSAERLKGVDSTLKIQPAELGDSAMYLCASSGQGARAEAFFGQGTRLTVV.

V usage is TRBV9 and J usage is TRBJ2-1, with TRBD2 identical over 10 bases. Trimming took 1 base from V and 4 from J; bases not matched to a gene: 5. CDR1 and CDR2 (germline): SGDLS, YYNGEE. CDR3 length: 16 amino acids. For the CDR3, the DNA is TGTGCCAGCAGCGTAACTCTAGCGGGGGAGTACAATGAGCAGTTCTTC. Translation: CASSVTLAGEYNEQFF.

The V and J genes are TRBV5-1 and TRBJ2-1; 10 bases align to TRBD2. The germline CDR1 and CDR2 sequences are SGHRS and YFSETQ. The CDR3 length is 16 residues. Trimming at V came to 3 bases and at J to 10 bases, leaving 13 bases not matched to a gene. The CDR3 loop reads CASSSVSSGSGWEQFF. Written as DNA, the CDR3 is TGCGCCAGCAGCTCGGTTTCTAGCGGGAGTGGATGGGAGCAGTTCTTC.

This clonotype was observed a handful of times. The chain links TRBV20-1 to TRBJ1-2; D perhaps matches TRBD1 (6 bases). V lost 6 bases to trimming and J lost 8 bases, with 19 bases between them. The germline V gene encodes CDR1 DFQATT and CDR2 SNEGSKA (reference sequence). This CDR3 is built from 13 residues. The CDR3: CSATNRDPNGYTF. CDR3 DNA: TGCAGTGCCACCAACAGGGATCCTAACGGCTACACCTTC.

This clonotype appeared many times. V gene TRBV20-1 combines with J gene TRBJ2-1; TRBD2 aligns across 10 bases. CDR1 is DFQATT, CDR2 SNEGSKA, per germline (reference sequence). The CDR3 length is 18 residues. J lost 0 bases, V lost 5 bases, and 13 bases had no gene match. The CDR3 region has the DNA TGCAGTGCTCCTAAAACCGGGACTAGCGCCCGCTCCTACAATGAGCAGTTCTTC. This codes for CSAPKTGTSARSYNEQFF.

This clonotype occurred a few times. The genes are TRBV15 and TRBJ1-2; 8 nucleotides line up with TRBD1. Germline V gene lookup returns CDR1 LNHNV and CDR2 YYDKDF (reference sequence). V trimming: 0 bases; J trimming: 8 bases; junction bases outside the gene matches: 8. The CDR3 is 15 residues long. CDR3 protein: CATSRDRGLPGGYTF. The DNA of the CDR3 is TGTGCCACCAGCAGAGACAGGGGGCTCCCCGGAGGCTACACCTTC.

The chain recombines TRBV20-1 with TRBJ2-1, with a tentative D call TRBD2 (5 bases). V lost 5 bases and J lost 2, with 13 bases in between. CDR3 length: 14 amino acids. Looked up from germline, CDR1 is DFQATT and CDR2 is SNEGSKA (reference sequence). This CDR3 reads CSALLGYPYNEQFF. DNA for the CDR3: TGCAGTGCTTTACTAGGTTACCCCTACAATGAGCAGTTCTTC.

This chain joins TRBV5-6 and TRBJ2-3; D is unresolved. The CDR3 is made up of 13 amino acids. CDR1 is SGHDT, CDR2 YYEEEE, per germline. Trimming took off 0 bases at V and 7 bases at J, with 9 bases between the two ends. CDR3 sequence: CASSLEPANTQYF. The DNA for the CDR3 is TGTGCCAGCAGCTTGGAACCGGCCAATACGCAGTATTTT.

The V call is TRBV3-1, the J call TRBJ2-7; D unresolved. Deletions cut 4 bases from V and 2 bases from J, with 9 bases between. Germline V lookup: CDR1 LGHDT, CDR2 YNNKEL (reference sequence). CDR3 length equals 13 residues. CDR3: CASSPDVPYEQYF. For the CDR3, the DNA is TGTGCCAGCAGCCCCGACGTTCCCTACGAGCAGTACTTC.

J is TRBJ1-1 and V is TRBV28; 9 nucleotides align to TRBD1. CDR3 length: 16 amino acids. Germline assignment: CDR1 MDHEN and CDR2 SYDVKM. V lost 5 bases to trimming and J lost 6 bases; unmatched junction nucleotides: 13. The CDR3: CASSPAGTGIRAEAFF. Written as DNA, the CDR3 is TGTGCCAGCAGTCCGGCCGGGACAGGGATTAGGGCTGAAGCTTTCTTT.

The V and J genes are TRBV7-9 and TRBJ2-3; TRBD1 matches 9 bases. This CDR3 is 15 amino acids long. CDR1 and CDR2 from the germline V gene are SEHNR and FQNEAQ (reference sequence). V lost 5 bases, J lost 1 base, and 4 bases stayed unmatched. CDR3 amino acids: CASSTGQGGTDTQYF. The CDR3 region has the DNA TGTGCCAGCAGCACGGGACAGGGCGGCACAGATACGCAGTATTTT.

This clonotype was observed at least ten times. The chain combines TRBV5-1 with TRBJ1-3, with no clear D. Germline assignment: CDR1 SGHRS and CDR2 YFSETQ. CDR3 length equals 14 residues. Trimming took off 0 bases at V and 3 bases at J, with 7 bases between the two ends. The CDR3 is CASSLAGSGNTIYF. The CDR3 DNA reads TGCGCCAGCAGCTTGGCAGGCAGTGGAAACACCATATATTTT.

The chain couples TRBV12-3 or TRBV12-4 to TRBJ1-2, with D unresolved. The CDR3 contains 13 residues. Between the trimmed V and J ends, which lost 6 bases and 5 bases, there was a span of 13 bases. The DNA of the CDR3 is TGTGCCAGCAGCCGAGACTTCAATTATGGCTACACCTTC. Encoded protein: CASSRDFNYGYTF.

This clonotype was recorded a few times. The chain couples TRBV9 to TRBJ1-2; D might be TRBD1 (5 bases). This CDR3 spans 14 amino acids. With 1 base removed from V and 3 bases from J, the gap between germline ends came to 10 bases. CDR1 and CDR2 (germline): SGDLS, YYNGEE. CDR3 coding DNA: TGTGCCAGCAGCGTAATCGGGACGGACTATGGCTACACCTTC. Its translation: CASSVIGTDYGYTF.

This clonotype has more than one count but fewer than ten. The V gene is TRBV15, the J gene TRBJ2-2; unclear D gene. Germline lookup yields CDR1 LNHNV and CDR2 YYDKDF (reference sequence). The CDR3 consists of 13 residues. V lost 0 bases and J lost 5, with 4 bases in between. CDR3: CATSRDKTGELFF. DNA for the CDR3: TGTGCCACCAGCAGAGATAAGACCGGGGAGCTGTTTTTT.

This clonotype has just a few counts. The DNA for the CDR3 is TGTGCCAGCAGCGATCCTTTACAGGGTCCTTTATATAACACTGAAGCTTTCTTT. It encodes CASSDPLQGPLYNTEAFF. The V and J genes are TRBV2 and TRBJ1-1; perhaps TRBD1 as D (6 bases). CDR1 SNHLY and CDR2 FYNNEI come from the germline V gene. The CDR3 length is 18 residues. Trimming cost V 6 bases and J 2 bases, with 25 bases left between them.

The chain joins TRBV27 to TRBJ1-2; 9 nucleotides match TRBD1. The trim removed 4 bases at V and 8 bases at J, leaving 8 bases unmatched. The CDR3 runs 14 residues. Germline values: CDR1 MNHEY, CDR2 SMNVEV (reference sequence). Here the CDR3 reads CASSWAQGAEGYTF. As DNA, the CDR3 is TGTGCCAGCAGTTGGGCACAGGGGGCTGAGGGCTACACCTTC.

This clonotype came up a few times. The rearrangement uses TRBV5-1 and TRBJ2-2; the match to TRBD1 covers 9 bases. This CDR3 is built from 15 residues. In germline, CDR1 is SGHRS, CDR2 YFSETQ. Losses at the gene ends were 5 bases for V and 5 bases for J; bases not matched to a gene: 7. CDR3 loop: CASRPGTGKTGELFF. CDR3 nucleotide sequence: TGCGCCAGCAGGCCGGGGACAGGGAAAACCGGGGAGCTGTTTTTT.